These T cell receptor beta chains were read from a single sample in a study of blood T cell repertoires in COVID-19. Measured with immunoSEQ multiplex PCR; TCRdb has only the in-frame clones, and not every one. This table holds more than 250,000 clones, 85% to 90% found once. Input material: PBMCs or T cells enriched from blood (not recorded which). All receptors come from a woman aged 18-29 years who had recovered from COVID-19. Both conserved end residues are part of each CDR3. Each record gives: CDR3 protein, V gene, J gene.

CASSHPGQGGVTEAFF	TRBV4-1	TRBJ1-1
CASSATSGEQETQYF	TRBV9	TRBJ2-5
CASSLDRASNQPQHF	TRBV7-8	TRBJ1-5
CASSPTGANYGYTF	TRBV3-1/TRBV3-2	TRBJ1-2
CASSISGQGSGYTF	TRBV19	TRBJ1-2
CASSHGLGSYNEQFF	TRBV4-1	TRBJ2-1
CASSSLAGGYNEQFF	TRBV6-2/TRBV6-3	TRBJ2-1
CATKMDRGLEQYF	TRBV10-2	TRBJ2-7
CASSLENLGLAADEQFF	TRBV5-1	TRBJ2-1
CASLVPYGNQPQHF	TRBV28	TRBJ1-5
CASSLGTGTGELFF	TRBV19	TRBJ2-2
CASSLAGNNGYTF	TRBV5-8	TRBJ1-2
CSASLNGRGVGDTQYF	TRBV20-1	TRBJ2-3
CASSYETSGSYEQFF	TRBV6-5	TRBJ2-1
CASSLTENQPQHF	TRBV5-1	TRBJ1-5
CASSHKTGDNTEAFF	TRBV10-1	TRBJ1-1
CASRRGLAGYQETQYF	TRBV2	TRBJ2-5
CASSLNREGGYTF	TRBV19	TRBJ1-2
CASSFVPTGNYGYTF	TRBV6-5	TRBJ1-2
CASSSVILAGGTDTQYF	TRBV9	TRBJ2-3
CASSPSGRGRQPQHF	TRBV18	TRBJ1-5
CASSFSRGLGAKNIQYF	TRBV7-9	TRBJ2-4
CAISEQGGNSPLHF	TRBV10-3	TRBJ1-6
CASSIGGWGQDTEAFF	TRBV19	TRBJ1-1
CSVVGTGYEQYF	TRBV29-1	TRBJ2-7
CASTQEDRGPYEQYF	TRBV7-9	TRBJ2-7
CASSLHRASGNTIYF	TRBV11-2	TRBJ1-3
CASSSRGQAGHQPQHF	TRBV7-9	TRBJ1-5
CASSGTSGRIKSLASGELFF	TRBV9	TRBJ2-2
CAWSLGVGTEAFF	TRBV30	TRBJ1-1
CSASTRVSNNEQFF	TRBV29-1	TRBJ2-1
CASSGKGGKCETQYF	TRBV6-4	TRBJ2-5
CSASLGADTGELFF	TRBV20-1	TRBJ2-2
CASSLNRQNIQYF	TRBV12-3/TRBV12-4	TRBJ2-4
CATTRGLEGTGVYGYTF	TRBV24-1	TRBJ1-2
CASSQEPGYGYTF	TRBV14	TRBJ1-2
CASSPRRDLVYEQYF	TRBV6-5	TRBJ2-7
CASSPVTGVAYEQYF	TRBV7-2	TRBJ2-7
CASSTPPGSYGYTF	TRBV19	TRBJ1-2
CASSYRIVGATGELFF	TRBV6-6	TRBJ2-2
CASSPGGQAVINEQFF	TRBV18	TRBJ2-1
CATKDSSRGEQYF	TRBV27	TRBJ2-7
CASSSGQGNQPQHF	TRBV28	TRBJ1-5
CASSSRTGGIYEQYF	TRBV5-1	TRBJ2-7
CASRGDSDTQYF	TRBV2	TRBJ2-3
CASSPTRDPGTRTSYEQYF	TRBV18	TRBJ2-7
CASSLNYNNEQFF	TRBV7-3	TRBJ2-1
CASSLDSSYEQYF	TRBV7-6	TRBJ2-7
CASRRPGGAYNEQFF	TRBV4-1	TRBJ2-1